Each of the 4 T cell receptor beta chains below was sequenced from the same sample in a study of blood T cell repertoires in COVID-19. The repertoire was sequenced with immunoSEQ multiplex PCR; TCRdb's copy has only in-frame clones and lacks some. The sample yields about 220,000 clones, around 85% seen once. The material sequenced was peripheral blood. The receptors shown here come from a woman between 25 and 40 years old who had recovered from COVID-19.

V usage is TRBV5-5 and J usage is TRBJ2-2, with 12 nucleotides matching TRBD2. The CDR3 contains 15 residues. V lost 6 bases and J lost 5; bases outside the gene matches: 5. The germline gives CDR1 SGHKS, CDR2 YYEKEE (reference sequence). For the CDR3, the DNA is TGTGCCAGCACCTCCCTAGCGGGGGGGACCGGGGAGCTGTTTTTT. It codes for CASTSLAGGTGELFF.

The V and J genes are TRBV2 and TRBJ1-1, with 9 positions matching TRBD1. The CDR3 is 14 amino acids. Germline-derived CDR1 and CDR2 are SNHLY and FYNNEI. V was clipped by 6 bases and J by 6 bases; unmatched bases: 8. The CDR3 sequence: CASRDGTGFPEAFF. The CDR3 coding sequence is TGTGCCAGCAGGGACGGGACAGGGTTCCCTGAAGCTTTCTTT.

J is TRBJ2-2 and V is TRBV7-8; D not resolved. The germline CDR1 and CDR2 sequences are SGHVS and FQNEAQ. The CDR3 loop spans 16 amino acids. Trimming pared 5 bases from V and 2 bases from J, leaving 15 bases between. The CDR3 here is CASSPREPFNTGELFF. The CDR3 nucleotides are TGTGCCAGCAGCCCTCGCGAGCCTTTTAACACCGGGGAGCTGTTTTTT. Full variable domain (remainder filled in from reference TRBV7-8 and TRBJ2-2): GAGVSQSPRYKVAKRGQDVALRCDPISGHVSLFWYQQALGQGPEFLTYFQNEAQLDKSGLPSDRFFAERPEGSVSTLKIQRTQQEDSAVYLCASSPREPFNTGELFFGEGSRLTVL.

The chain carries TRBV14 and TRBJ1-4, with D perhaps matching TRBD1 (5 bases). Trimming removed 4 bases from V and 8 bases from J, with 17 bases in between. CDR3 size: 15 residues. The V gene's germline CDR1 is SGHDN and CDR2 FVKESK. This CDR3 is CASSPGQPRQEKLFF. The CDR3 coding sequence is TGTGCCAGCAGCCCCGGACAACCCAGACAGGAAAAACTGTTTTTT.